Shown below are 15 T cell receptor beta chains from a single sample sequenced in a study of blood T cells in healthy people across ages. A J-beta primer mix and a sample-barcoded 5' primer were used in a second PCR of roughly 7 to 12 cycles. TCRdb processed the 5' RACE reads anew with MiXCR; each CDR3 protein has one entry. Among over 950,000 distinct CDR3 sequences listed, around two fifths were seen once. Sequencing was performed on blood. These receptors all come from a man younger than 30 in good health.

The chain employs TRBV4-1 and TRBJ1-1; weak D call: TRBD1 (6 bases). Germline V gene data show CDR1 as MGHRA and CDR2 as YSYEKL. The CDR3 runs to 15 residues. Trimming took 0 bases from V and 4 from J, leaving 12 bases between them. The CDR3 protein is CASSQEGRGSTEAFF. The CDR3 coding sequence is TGCGCCAGCAGCCAAGAGGGGAGGGGGAGCACTGAAGCTTTCTTT.

The sample holds a few counts of this clonotype. The chain carries TRBV2 and TRBJ2-2; 7 nucleotides align to TRBD2. This CDR3 has 17 residues. Germline CDR1 and CDR2: SNHLY and FYNNEI. V lost 6 bases, J lost 1 base, and 11 bases stayed unmatched. The CDR3 reads CASSKDTSGVNTGELFF. CDR3 bases: TGTGCCAGCAGCAAAGATACGAGCGGGGTGAACACCGGGGAGCTGTTTTTT.

The chain uses TRBV4-2 and TRBJ2-5; no firm D call. The CDR3 is 13 amino acids. Trimming shortened V by 4 bases and J by 3 bases, and 9 bases separated the two germline ends. Germline V gene data show CDR1 as LGHNA and CDR2 as YNFKEQ. This CDR3 reads CASSRREKETQYF. Here the CDR3 DNA reads TGTGCCAGCAGCCGACGAGAGAAAGAGACCCAGTACTTC.

This clonotype has just a few counts. This rearrangement joins TRBV20-1 to TRBJ2-3; TRBD2 matches 10 bases. Losses at the gene ends were 5 bases for V and 2 bases for J; bases not matched to a gene: 7. This CDR3 comprises 15 residues. Germline V gene sequence: CDR1 DFQATT, CDR2 SNEGSKA (reference sequence). The CDR3 coding sequence is TGCAGTGCTTCCCCGACTAGCGGGTACACAGATACGCAGTATTTT. Amino acid sequence: CSASPTSGYTDTQYF.

The J gene is TRBJ1-2, the V gene TRBV7-2; D gene uncertain. The CDR3 consists of 13 residues. The germline V gene has CDR1 SGHTA and CDR2 FQGNSA. V was pared by 2 bases and J by 4 bases, with 8 bases between. CDR3 amino acids: CASSLSGRYGYTF. CDR3 coding DNA: TGTGCCAGCAGCTTAAGCGGGCGCTATGGCTACACCTTC.

This clonotype showed up just a few times. This chain connects TRBV5-1 to TRBJ2-3, with D maybe TRBD2 (5 bases). The CDR3 has 15 residues. The V and J ends lost 0 bases and 4 bases respectively, with 12 bases between them. Germline assignment: CDR1 SGHRS and CDR2 YFSETQ. The CDR3 region is CASSLGLPGPDTQYF. For the CDR3, the DNA is TGCGCCAGCAGCTTGGGACTACCAGGCCCAGATACGCAGTATTTT. Combining the CDR3 with reference TRBV5-1 and TRBJ2-3 gives the whole variable domain KAGVTQTPRYLIKTRGQQVTLSCSPISGHRSVSWYQQTPGQGLQFLFEYFSETQRNKGNFPGRFSGRQFSNSRSEMNVSTLELGDSALYLCASSLGLPGPDTQYFGPGTRLTVL.

This clonotype was seen a handful of times. The V and J genes are TRBV7-9 and TRBJ1-2; D possibly corresponds to TRBD1 (5 bases). The CDR3 spans 17 residues. Trimming stripped 5 bases from V and 4 bases from J, with 23 bases between. CDR1 is SEHNR, CDR2 FQNEAQ, per germline (reference sequence). The CDR3 nucleotides read TGTGCCAGCAGCCCGGGGGAGGGAGGAGGTTTTCGCTATGGCTACACCTTC. This gives the protein CASSPGEGGGFRYGYTF.

This clonotype was picked up a small number of times. V and J are TRBV5-5 and TRBJ1-2; D may be TRBD1 (6 bases). V dropped 0 bases and J dropped 6 bases, with 12 bases sitting between them. Per germline, CDR1 SGHKS and CDR2 YYEKEE (reference sequence). The CDR3 spans 14 residues. The CDR3 DNA is TGTGCCAGCAGCTTGGGACTCTACAGGGATGGCTACACCTTC. Amino acid sequence: CASSLGLYRDGYTF. Full variable domain (outside the CDR3, taken from reference TRBV5-5 and TRBJ1-2): DAGVTQSPTHLIKTRGQQVTLRCSPISGHKSVSWYQQVLGQGPQFIFQYYEKEERGRGNFPDRFSARQFPNYSSELNVNALLLGDSALYLCASSLGLYRDGYTFGSGTRLTVV.

The sample holds a few counts of this clonotype. The rearrangement joins TRBV29-1 to TRBJ2-5; D remains ambiguous. The length of the CDR3 is 14 residues. The germline CDR1 and CDR2 sequences are SQVTM and ANQGSEA. The germline V and J ends were trimmed by 2 bases and 11 bases, with 21 bases remaining between them. DNA of the CDR3: TGCAGCGTTGAACGGGCGGAGACGTACAATGAGCAGTACTTC. Its protein is CSVERAETYNEQYF. The variable domain in full, completed from reference TRBV29-1 and TRBJ2-5, reads SAVISQKPSRDICQRGTSLTIQCQVDSQVTMMFWYRQQPGQSLTLIATANQGSEATYESGFVIDKFPISRPNLTFSTLTVSNMSPEDSSIYLCSVERAETYNEQYFGPGTRLLVL.

This chain uses TRBV29-1 with TRBJ2-3; D is possibly TRBD2 (6 bases). The germline CDR1 and CDR2 sequences are SQVTM and ANQGSEA. V was clipped by 4 bases and J by 8 bases, with 13 bases between them. The CDR3 extends over 12 amino acids. The CDR3 region has the DNA TGCAGCGTTGCCCCCCCCGGGGGTACGCAGTATTTT. Its translation: CSVAPPGGTQYF.

J is TRBJ2-1 and V is TRBV6-6; 7 bases map to TRBD1. In germline, CDR1 is MNHNY, CDR2 SVGAGI (reference sequence). V was clipped by 8 bases and J by 0 bases; unmatched bases: 10. This CDR3 is 16 amino acids long. CDR3 residues: CASFRRQGRSYNEQFF. In nucleotides, the CDR3 is TGTGCCAGCTTTAGGCGACAGGGACGCTCCTACAATGAGCAGTTCTTC.

This chain uses TRBV19 with TRBJ1-1, with D uncertain. This CDR3 is built from 15 residues. The V end lost 5 bases, the J end lost 0 bases, and 13 bases lay between the germline ends. Germline-derived CDR1 and CDR2 are LNHDA and SQIVND (reference sequence). The CDR3 coding sequence is TGTGCCAGTAGTGCACGGAATACCATGAACACTGAAGCTTTCTTT. This encodes CASSARNTMNTEAFF.

This chain uses TRBV9 with TRBJ2-1, with 9 bases lining up with TRBD2. This CDR3 has 16 residues. In germline, CDR1 is SGDLS, CDR2 YYNGEE. The junction had 6 bases not matched to a gene; V was cut back by 0 bases and J by 5 bases. DNA for the CDR3: TGTGCCAGCAGCGTAGGGTTTAGCGGGGGCCACAATGAGCAGTTCTTC. This sequence encodes CASSVGFSGGHNEQFF.

This clonotype was picked up a small number of times. The V gene is TRBV6-2 or TRBV6-3, the J gene TRBJ1-5; D is uncertain. CDR1 is MNHEY, CDR2 SVGEGT, per germline. Trimming left V 0 bases short and J 4 bases short, with 7 bases between. CDR3 length: 14 residues. CDR3 sequence: CASSYSLPNQPQHF. The DNA for the CDR3 is TGTGCCAGCAGTTACTCGTTACCGAATCAGCCCCAGCATTTT.

This clonotype came up a few times. V usage is TRBV9 and J usage is TRBJ2-1; 8 bases fit TRBD2. V lost 4 bases and J lost 0; bases outside the gene matches: 12. This CDR3 is 18 amino acids long. CDR1 is SGDLS, CDR2 YYNGEE, per germline. As DNA, the CDR3 is TGTGCCAGCAGCTCGGGGGGGGGCCATGGGGGCTCCTACAATGAGCAGTTCTTC. Its translation: CASSSGGGHGGSYNEQFF.